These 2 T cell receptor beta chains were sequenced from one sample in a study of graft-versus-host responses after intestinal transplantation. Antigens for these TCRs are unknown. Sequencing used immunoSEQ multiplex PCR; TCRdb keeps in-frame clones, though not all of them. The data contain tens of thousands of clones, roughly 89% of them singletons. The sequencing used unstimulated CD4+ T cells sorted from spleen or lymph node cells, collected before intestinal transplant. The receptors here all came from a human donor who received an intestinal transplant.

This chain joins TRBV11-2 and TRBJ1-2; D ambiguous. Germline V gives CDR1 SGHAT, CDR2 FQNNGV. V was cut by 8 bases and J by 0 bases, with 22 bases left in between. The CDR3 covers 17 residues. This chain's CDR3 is CASSSPGPGYTNYGYTF. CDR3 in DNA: TGTGCCAGCTCATCCCCCGGCCCAGGCTATACTAACTATGGCTACACCTTC.

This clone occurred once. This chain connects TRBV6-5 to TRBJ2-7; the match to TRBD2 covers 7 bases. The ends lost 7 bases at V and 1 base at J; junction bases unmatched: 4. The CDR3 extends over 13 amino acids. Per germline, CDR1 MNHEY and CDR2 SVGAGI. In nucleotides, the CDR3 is TGTGCCAGCAACCTAGCGGTATCCTACGAGCAGTACTTC. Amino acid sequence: CASNLAVSYEQYF.